This T cell receptor (beta chain) is from a study of blood T cell repertoires in COVID-19. About the research overall: Specimens from acute and convalescent COVID-19 originated in the United States, Italy and Spain. The analysed material was cDNA or gDNA that came from T cells, B-cell-depleted T cells, or PBMCs.

Authors' data handling: Amplification of reference gene primers provided the estimated nucleated cell counts. The method was immunoSEQ multiplex PCR; TCRdb's version includes in-frame clones alone and lacks a portion of them. That table furnishes V, J and clone size, whereas the DNA furnished D and trimming. The sample shows fewer than 120,000 clones, around nine tenths of them seen only once. This clonotype was sampled from a woman in her forties or fifties with acute or convalescent COVID-19. What was sequenced was peripheral blood.

The CDR3 sequence is CASSSGTSSDTQYF. The CDR3 DNA sequence: TGTGCCAGTAGCTCCGGGACTAGCTCAGATACGCAGTATTTT. This chain connects TRBV19 to TRBJ2-3, with 9 bases aligning to TRBD2. The CDR3 contains 14 residues. J gave up 4 bases and V 6 bases, and 5 bases lay outside the gene matches. Germline CDR1 reads LNHDA; CDR2 reads SQIVND (reference sequence).